Given below is one T cell receptor beta chain in context. Its antigen is not known. This entry is derived from a study of pediatric ulcerative colitis. Before the diagnostic colonoscopy, ulcerative colitis patients were free of immunosuppressive medication. Regarding the study as a whole: A couple of rectal CDR3 clonotypes occurred in all ulcerative colitis patients.

The ends lost 1 base at V and 11 bases at J; junction bases unmatched: 8. The CDR3 has 14 residues. The germline gives CDR1 LNHDA, CDR2 SQIVND (reference sequence). The method was immunoSEQ multiplex PCR; TCRdb's version includes in-frame clones alone and lacks a portion of them. This table has roughly 64,000 clones, roughly nine tenths appearing once. This sequence originates from a boy between 10 and 17 years old with severe ulcerative colitis. The chain recombines TRBV19 with TRBJ1-1; 9 bases map to TRBD1. Sequencing used blood. CDR3 sequence reads: CASSIGGQGTMAFF. The CDR3, as DNA: TGTGCCAGTAGTATAGGGGGACAGGGAACTATGGCTTTCTTT. The full variable domain, completed using reference TRBV19 and TRBJ1-1, is DGGITQSPKYLFRKEGQNVTLSCEQNLNHDAMYWYRQDPGQGLRLIYYSQIVNDFQKGDIAEGYSVSREKKESFPLTVTSAQKNPTAFYLCASSIGGQGTMAFFGQGTRLTVV.